The clone carrying this T cell receptor (beta chain) was found many times. Relying on iRepertoire HTBI primers and Arm-PCR of CDR3 regions, the team built TCR beta libraries. TCRdb analysed the multiplex PCR reads with MiXCR anew, one entry per CDR3 protein. This sample has some 340,000 distinct CDR3 sequences; 20% to 25% occur once, and the top ten carry 25% to 35%. The entry originates in a study of regulatory T cells in long-lasting Graves disease. Study in general: It was over 5 years of antithyroid drugs, with positive TSH receptor antibodies, that meant persistent Graves' disease.

The time point is: persistent/refractory GD, antithyroid drugs over 5 years with positive TRAb. PBMC RNA was the source of the TCR library. From each patient, roughly 9 milliliters of peripheral blood was drawn and collected into an EDTA anticoagulant tube. This specimen was peripheral blood mononuclear cells (PBMCs), taken when the disease was refractory, from a patient treated with antithyroid drugs. This receptor was taken from a woman in her forties with Graves disease.

The CDR3 nucleotides are TGTGCCAGCAGTCTTGGGTCTGGACGCCCGCTGAACACTGAAGCTTTCTTT. This sequence encodes CASSLGSGRPLNTEAFF. The V and J genes are TRBV12-3 or TRBV12-4 and TRBJ1-1; D is unclear. The CDR3 is 17 amino acids. With 5 bases removed from V and 0 bases from J, the gap between germline ends came to 19 bases.